A single sample is the source of the 6 T cell receptor beta chains below, sequenced in a study of T-cell memory formation after mild COVID-19. Using its own MiXCR run on the 5' RACE reads, TCRdb lists one record per CDR3 protein. The table lists about 560,000 distinct CDR3 sequences, about 20% of them singletons. Material for sequencing was PBMCs or a T cell subset sorted from them (not recorded which). These receptor sequences come from an adult woman who had mild COVID-19 (a few samples of this study predate the infection). Cell type and time point are not known.

The gene calls are TRBV28 and TRBJ2-7; 9 nucleotides align to TRBD1. This CDR3 has 15 residues. V gave up 2 bases and J gave up 2 bases; unmatched junction bases: 4. CDR1 is MDHEN, CDR2 SYDVKM, per germline. For the CDR3, the DNA is TGTGCCAGCAGTTTAACAGGGGGCATCGCCTACGAGCAGTACTTC. It encodes CASSLTGGIAYEQYF.

This clonotype was seen a handful of times. V is TRBV4-1 and J is TRBJ1-1; D gene uncertain. CDR3 size: 15 residues. V lost 4 bases and J lost 1, with 13 bases in between. In germline, CDR1 is MGHRA, CDR2 YSYEKL. CDR3 sequence: CASSPFRASNTEAFF. CDR3 bases: TGCGCCAGCAGCCCGTTCCGGGCCTCGAACACTGAAGCTTTCTTT.

In this sample, this clonotype turned up a few times. This chain joins TRBV12-3 or TRBV12-4 and TRBJ2-2; D may be TRBD1 or TRBD2 (5 bases each). The germline V and J ends were trimmed by 3 bases and 2 bases, with 13 bases remaining between them. The CDR3 consists of 16 residues. DNA for the CDR3: TGTGCCAGCAGTTTTCGAGGGACGCTAAACACCGGGGAGCTGTTTTTT. Translating it yields CASSFRGTLNTGELFF.

This chain connects TRBV5-4 to TRBJ2-3, with a tentative D call TRBD2 (6 bases). Trimming shortened V by 1 base and J by 1 base, and 10 bases separated the two germline ends. Germline loops: CDR1 SGHNT, CDR2 YYREEE (reference sequence). The CDR3 consists of 15 residues. In DNA, the CDR3 is TGTGCCAGCAGCTTGATCCGGAGGGGCACAGATACGCAGTATTTT. Translating gives CASSLIRRGTDTQYF.

V gene TRBV12-3 or TRBV12-4 combines with J gene TRBJ1-5; 7 bases align to TRBD1. The CDR3 spans 18 residues. J lost 1 base, V lost 0 bases, and 9 bases had no gene match. The CDR3 sequence: CASSLAKLRDSSNQPQHF. In DNA, the CDR3 is TGTGCCAGCAGTTTAGCCAAACTTCGGGACAGCAGCAATCAGCCCCAGCATTTT.

There are a few counts of this clonotype. The J gene is TRBJ2-5, the V gene TRBV7-6; D call uncertain. CDR3 length: 14 residues. Germline lookup yields CDR1 SGHVS and CDR2 FNYEAQ. Trimming stripped 2 bases from V and 5 bases from J, with 12 bases between. The CDR3 here is CASSLFKRAETQYF. DNA for the CDR3: TGTGCCAGCAGCTTATTTAAGAGAGCGGAGACCCAGTACTTC.